This T cell receptor (beta chain) was profiled in a study of shared clonotypes between healthy human individuals. The study's findings and limits: Naive CD4 clonotypes were shared across several donors at roughly 4.6%. Specimens sampled were limited to blood, with tissue repertoires likely differing.

As concerns this clone: Its target is unknown. Distinct nucleotide sequences in the sample also encode this CDR3.

An even split of each subset's genomic DNA across several immunoSEQ plates was performed. TCRdb's table, derived via immunoSEQ multiplex PCR, lists solely in-frame clones and lacks some. The sample holds around 2.5 million clones, more than 85% seen once. The donors were all Caucasian adults (living in Nashville, Tennessee). The source material was naive CD4+ T cells from PBMCs. This sample's subset: CD45RA+ positively selected. The TCR originated in a man between 18 and 35 years old in good health. Some clones in this sample may be carry-over from other donors' samples.

The CDR3 coding sequence is TGTGCCAGCTCTCGCAGGGGGACTGAAGCTTTCTTT. Protein product: CASSRRGTEAFF. The chain links TRBV6-6 to TRBJ1-1, with 7 positions matching TRBD1. Germline V CDR1 and CDR2: MNHNY, SVGAGI (reference sequence). This CDR3 is 12 amino acids long. Trimming cost V 8 bases and J 5 bases; bases outside gene matches: 5.